This TCR beta chain was identified during a study of blood T cell repertoires in COVID-19. On the study more broadly: The United States, Italy and Spain were the sources of the acute and convalescent COVID-19 samples. Nucleic acid was either cDNA or gDNA, and it came from T cells, B-cell-depleted T cells, or PBMCs.

Patients of the Seattle cohort, enrolled during active infection, were followed longitudinally. Trimming pared 4 bases from V and 2 bases from J, leaving 8 bases between. The CDR3 loop spans 14 amino acids. Germline values: CDR1 MNHNY, CDR2 SVGAGI (reference sequence). In the source study's methods: Estimation of nucleated cell counts relied on the amplification of reference gene primers. Profiled with immunoSEQ multiplex PCR; TCRdb holds only in-frame clones, not every one. V, J and clone size derive from that table, while D and trimming were established from the DNA sequence. The data hold around 55,000 clones, with around 90% observed a single time.

This sequence joins TRBV6-6 and TRBJ2-2, with D possibly being TRBD2 (6 bases). The sample was peripheral blood. The sequence derives from a middle-aged man with COVID-19, enrolled during active disease. In DNA, the CDR3 is TGTGCCAGCAGTTTGGGACTTAACACCGGGGAGCTGTTTTTT. Amino acid sequence: CASSLGLNTGELFF.